This T cell receptor (beta chain) is drawn from a study of cytomegalovirus exposure and HLA in healthy donors (dated by TCRdb to the late 2010s). Regarding the research as a whole: An earlier analysis of some 600 of the donors reported approximately 280 Gb of sequence data and 117 million unique TCR beta sequences obtained from around 190 million T cells. An early release covering about 600 HLA-typed donors comprised 250 to 350 gigabases of sequencing data and about 90 million unique TCR sequences. Among the roughly 400 genotyped donors, roughly 80% belonged to the genetic ancestry cluster associated with self-reported Caucasian donors. The aim of the study was to test whether cataloging public T cell receptors could identify signatures of past pathogen exposure. The study used immunosequencing to profile the T cell repertoires of approximately 640 subjects and linked those repertoires to cytomegalovirus serostatus. In addition to the first cohort of 500 to 850 subjects, a separate validation cohort of about 120 different subjects was used. The study combined high-throughput TCR immunosequencing, statistical association of individual TCRs with disease status, and machine learning to predict cytomegalovirus infection status. In a later analysis, previously published TCR beta repertoires from several hundred donors were re-analyzed and high-resolution HLA genotyping was added so that TCR occurrence patterns could be studied. Rather than drawing on any new phenotypic data, the later analysis identified candidate immune exposures from TCR beta sequences and the way those sequences occurred across donors. To decide whether each TCR beta V gene segment behaved as functional or pseudogenic, an earlier analysis of approximately 590 of the donors relied on high-throughput TCR beta sequencing. Donor age, sex, ethnicity and CMV serostatus were collected together with the repertoire data. A later genetic analysis used genome-wide SNP genotypes for 398 of the 666 donors, treating that subset as a discovery cohort. Every discovery cohort repertoire had been produced on one sequencing platform. HLA typing included class I and class II loci at four-digit resolution. The number of typed donors differed by locus: about 620-640 for A, B, C, DRB1 and DQB1; 522 for DQA1; 606 for DPA1; and approximately 450 for DPB1. Because of strong linkage in the cohort, five DR-DQ haplotypes were treated as single units for association and clustering. On average, roughly 250,000 unique TCR beta nucleotide sequences were sequenced per donor among fewer than 500 genotyped donors of the cohort, with around 19% of those sequences being non-productive.

Library prep was done by the immunoSEQ multiplex PCR assay. For the multiplex PCR, a mixture combining 60 forward primers for TCR Vbeta segments and 13 reverse primers for TCR Jbeta segments was used. The CDR3 region of rearranged TCR beta genes was amplified from genomic DNA with a multiplex PCR assay. The Illumina HiSeq System was used to sequence the amplified TCR beta libraries as 87-base-pair reads. From the authors' description of their analysis: Across the roughly 670 repertoires, a later analysis counted some 81 million unique TCR beta chains, 9.5 million to 13 million of which were shared by at least two donors. Raw reads were error-corrected and collapsed into unique sequences by a nearest-neighbor algorithm in which closely related sequences were merged to remove PCR and sequencing errors. To assign V, D and J gene segments, CDR3 sequences were aligned to IMGT reference sequences. Each retained sequence needed at least a six-nucleotide match to both a V gene segment and a J gene segment. Rearrangements were called productive when the CDR3 lacked stop codons and stayed in frame with V and J; all others were non-productive. CDR3 was defined by IMGT convention, running from the second conserved V-encoded cysteine to the conserved J-encoded phenylalanine. The earlier analysis of about 530 of the donors excluded any sequence lacking an unambiguous match to a single V gene segment. In an earlier analysis of some 590 of the donors, a V segment was called functional when productive rearrangements were above 56.7%, and segregating when the standard deviation between donors exceeded 5%. A statistical classification framework was developed to diagnose cytomegalovirus status using the catalog of TCR beta chain sequences. V and J gene assignment, in a later analysis, came from comparing TCR nucleotide sequences with IMGT/GENE-DB human TR gene sequences. In a later analysis, CDR3 sequences and most-parsimonious VDJ recombination scenarios were assigned using the TCRdist pipeline. In a later analysis, every TCR beta chain was defined by the combination of its CDR3 amino acid sequence and its V-gene family, and reads without a unique V-gene family were dropped. To address suspected cross-contamination and a sequencing artifact, a later analysis removed over 500 highly shared, low-generation-probability nucleotide sequences. In a later analysis, a clonal expansion index was calculated for each public chain from normalized within-repertoire ranks of inferred template counts. In a later analysis, generation probabilities were computed using a VDJ recombination model fitted to out-of-frame rearrangements, and the results were checked against IGoR. In a later analysis, hypergeometric tests were used to score TCR-TCR, TCR-HLA and TCR-CMV co-occurrence, with a repertoire-size bias correction applied to TCR pairs. In a later analysis, false discovery rates were estimated by permuting HLA or CMV assignments 20 times. In a later analysis, co-occurring TCRs were grouped with DBSCAN, and TCRdist sequence similarity was added when clustering was performed within HLA-allele-positive subsets. For co-occurrence clustering, repertoires with fewer than 30,000 or more than 120,000 public chains were excluded, along with 4 to 6 repertoires with anomalous nucleotide sharing. In its TCRdb copy, this immuneACCESS table keeps in-frame sequences only and misses some clones. Where compared with another copy, unresolved V genes explain less than half of these, and the others have no known cause. For V, J and clone size, that table is used; D and trimming come from the DNA. This sample lists under 200,000 clones; 70% to 90% were detected once. The ten most abundant clones make up 9.3% of the sample.

Note on this clone: It lacks a known antigen. No base qualities exist here, and no much larger clone lies one base off it.

V ends up 6 bases short and J 5 bases short, with an unmatched junction base count of 6. Inclusive of the bounding cysteine and phenylalanine, the CDR3 is 13 residues long. Here the CDR3 DNA is all that survives: 39 bases in frame from base 1. Per the germline V gene, MRHNA is the CDR1 and SNTAGT is the CDR2. In total, approximately 690 healthy bone marrow donors made up the cohort. All cohort members were sampled while nominally healthy, although unrecorded immune exposures were likely present. The donor tested CMV seropositive and was one of the 289 seropositive cohort members. Every donor gave a peripheral blood sample, and the peripheral blood mononuclear cells from that sample were used for TCR beta sequencing. Genomic DNA was extracted from the blood cell samples with the Qiagen DNeasy Blood Extraction Kit. Broad study findings and their caveats: The sequencing pipeline was judged likely to have produced a cluster of highly shared sequence variants as a technical artifact. The presence/absence analyses assumed that sequencing depth was roughly uniform across donors, and that assumption may not be true. According to a later analysis, TCR association rates differed among HLA loci, with DRB1 alleles showing the most associated TCRs and HLA-C alleles showing the fewest. Because the 87-base-pair reads could not distinguish some IMGT-functional V segments, including TRBV6-2 and TRBV6-3, those segments were excluded. Most CMV-associated TCR beta chains appeared to be HLA-restricted in a later analysis, and the HLA associations seemed to be driven largely by CMV exposure. A total of 150 to 200 TCR beta chains were listed by the study as associated with cytomegalovirus. Because counts were too low, seventeen rarely observed V segments, including chromosome 9 orphons, were left out of the earlier analysis of about 620 of the donors. A further reported finding was that TCR beta sequences accurately predicted the HLA-A and HLA-B alleles for most subjects in the first cohort. The cohort was sequenced for TCR beta chains only, and without alpha or paired-chain data the features that could be detected were limited. When HLA alleles, especially DR and DQ, strongly co-occurred, attributing TCR associations to individual alleles was difficult. Most TCR sequences were seen in very few donors, while some public TCRs were found in many individuals. The classifier was reported to diagnose cytomegalovirus status with high specificity and sensitivity in both the original cohort and the validation cohort. In a later analysis, some 17,000 TCR beta sequences were associated with specific HLA alleles at a false discovery rate of 0.05. In a later genetic analysis, a missense DCLRE1C variant was associated with V-gene and J-gene trimming of TCR beta chains, and the association was replicated in an independent cohort. In a later analysis, HLA-associated TCR beta chains showed more clonal expansion and lower generation probabilities than non-associated chains that were equally common. According to the authors, the approach could potentially be generalized to other disease states and immunological phenotypes. Correlated functional status among segregating V segments might reflect linkage disequilibrium, but an unknown experimental factor could not be ruled out. In a later genetic analysis, fewer N-insertions in productive TCRs were reported among donors in an Asian-associated ancestry cluster than the roughly 700-donor mean. An earlier analysis of approximately 570 of the donors showed that most TCR beta V segments appeared in productive rearrangements either about 87% or about 30% of the time, which broadly matched IMGT annotations. Three of the identified cytomegalovirus-associated TCR beta chains were confirmed in vitro to be specific for cytomegalovirus antigens. In a later analysis, several top co-occurrence clusters were reported to appear linked to parvovirus B19, influenza, CMV and Epstein-Barr virus. The only immune exposure information available for the cohort was CMV serostatus. Because HLA typing was missing for some donors at each locus, association tests included only the typed subset.

Here the chain combines TRBV6-4 and TRBJ2-7; a stretch of 8 junction bases matches TRBD1. This sequence originates from a man younger than 35 in good health and CMV-seropositive. Source material: PBMCs. The CDR3 reads as follows: CASSRTGFDEQYF. Here is the DNA: TGTGCCAGCAGCAGGACAGGGTTTGACGAGCAGTACTTC.